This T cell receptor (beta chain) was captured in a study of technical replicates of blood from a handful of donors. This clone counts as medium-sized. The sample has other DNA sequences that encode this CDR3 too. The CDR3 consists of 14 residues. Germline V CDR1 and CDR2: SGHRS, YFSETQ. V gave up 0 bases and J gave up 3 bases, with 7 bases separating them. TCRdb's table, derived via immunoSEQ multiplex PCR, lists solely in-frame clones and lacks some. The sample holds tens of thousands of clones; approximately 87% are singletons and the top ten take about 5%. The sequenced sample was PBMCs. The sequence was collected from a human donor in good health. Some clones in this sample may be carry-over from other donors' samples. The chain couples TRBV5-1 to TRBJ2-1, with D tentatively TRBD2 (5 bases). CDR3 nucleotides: TGCGCCAGCAGCTTGGGTGGAGGCTACAATGAGCAGTTCTTC. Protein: CASSLGGGYNEQFF.